One and the same sample provided the 10 T cell receptor beta chains below, sequenced in a study of cytomegalovirus exposure and HLA in healthy donors. The PCR employed 60 Vbeta primers together with 13 Jbeta primers. This table comes from immunoSEQ multiplex PCR, and its TCRdb copy is limited to in-frame clones, with some not included. The sample comprises about 150,000 clones, roughly 80% of which are singletons, and 4.3% rests with the top ten. Sequenced: PBMCs. These receptors came from a middle-aged woman in good health and CMV-seropositive.

The chain joins TRBV7-6 to TRBJ2-7, with 8 bases identical to TRBD1. Trimming at V came to 1 base and at J to 3 bases, leaving 2 bases not matched to a gene. The CDR3 runs 14 residues. CDR1 is SGHVS and CDR2 is FNYEAQ in the germline V gene. CDR3 in DNA: TGTGCCAGCAGCTTAGGGACAGGGCTCTACGAGCAGTACTTC. Amino acid sequence: CASSLGTGLYEQYF. The full variable domain, its missing parts supplied by reference TRBV7-6 and TRBJ2-7, is GAGVSQSPRYKVTKRGQDVALRCDPISGHVSLYWYRQALGQGPEFLTYFNYEAQQDKSGLPNDRFSAERPEGSISTLTIQRTEQRDSAMYRCASSLGTGLYEQYFGPGTRLTVT.

The J gene is TRBJ1-2, the V gene TRBV28; D is unclear. Trimming removed 4 bases at V and 3 bases at J, with 9 bases between. Germline V gene sequence: CDR1 MDHEN, CDR2 SYDVKM. The CDR3 extends over 13 amino acids. Written as DNA, the CDR3 is TGTGCCAGCAGTTACGAGGGAGACTATGGCTACACCTTC. Translated: CASSYEGDYGYTF.

The rearrangement links TRBV2 to TRBJ1-2; D may be TRBD1 (5 bases). V lost 1 base and J 1 base, leaving 10 bases between the germline ends. This CDR3 is built from 15 residues. Germline loops: CDR1 SNHLY, CDR2 FYNNEI. CDR3 residues: CASSEEDGGNYGYTF. DNA of the CDR3: TGTGCCAGCAGTGAAGAAGACGGGGGTAACTATGGCTACACCTTC.

The rearrangement uses TRBV29-1 and TRBJ1-2; 7 bases match TRBD1. CDR1 and CDR2 (germline): SQVTM, ANQGSEA. The CDR3 runs to 14 residues. V was pared by 3 bases and J by 4 bases, with 8 bases of the junction left unmatched. The CDR3 region has the DNA TGCAGCGTTGATAAAGGGACAGAGTTCTATGGCTACACCTTC. Translated: CSVDKGTEFYGYTF. The full variable domain, rest sourced from reference TRBV29-1 and TRBJ1-2, is SAVISQKPSRDICQRGTSLTIQCQVDSQVTMMFWYRQQPGQSLTLIATANQGSEATYESGFVIDKFPISRPNLTFSTLTVSNMSPEDSSIYLCSVDKGTEFYGYTFGSGTRLTVV.

CDR3: CASSSRDEQYF. The CDR3 DNA follows: TGTGCCAGCAGCTCCAGGGACGAGCAGTACTTC. The V call is TRBV7-9, the J call TRBJ2-7; TRBD1 might be the D (5 bases). This CDR3 region has 11 residues. The germline V and J ends were trimmed by 4 bases and 5 bases, with 6 bases remaining between them. From germline, CDR1 is SEHNR and CDR2 FQNEAQ (reference sequence).

This clone was seen a few times. The chain couples TRBV18 to TRBJ1-4; no definite D call. The CDR3 is made up of 16 amino acids. Germline CDR1 and CDR2: KGHSH and LQKENI. The germline V and J ends were trimmed by 6 bases and 4 bases, with 18 bases remaining between them. The CDR3 DNA reads TGTGCCAGCTCCCTCAACGTTCAGGCAAATAATGAAAAACTGTTTTTT. Its protein is CASSLNVQANNEKLFF. Full variable domain (remainder filled in from reference TRBV18 and TRBJ1-4): NAGVMQNPRHLVRRRGQEARLRCSPMKGHSHVYWYRQLPEEGLKFMVYLQKENIIDESGMPKERFSAEFPKEGPSILRIQQVVRGDSAAYFCASSLNVQANNEKLFFGSGTQLSVL.

Worth noting for this clone: Additional DNA sequences in this sample encode the identical CDR3. The rearrangement uses TRBV28 and TRBJ1-1, with 7 bases aligning to TRBD1. CDR1 and CDR2 from the germline V gene are MDHEN and SYDVKM. V gave up 2 bases and J gave up 6 bases; unmatched junction bases: 9. This CDR3 has 15 residues. CDR3 bases: TGTGCCAGCAGTTTACAACCAGGGGGTAGCTCTGAAGCTTTCTTT. This encodes CASSLQPGGSSEAFF.

The chain couples TRBV7-3 to TRBJ2-7; 9 bases fit TRBD2. After removal of 6 bases from V and 7 bases from J, the junction contained 10 bases not matched to a gene. The CDR3 extends over 14 amino acids. Per germline, CDR1 SGHTA and CDR2 FQGTGA. The CDR3 reads CASSPGAGGREQYF. CDR3 DNA sequence: TGTGCCAGCAGTCCCGGGGCGGGAGGGAGGGAGCAGTACTTC.

J is TRBJ2-7 and V is TRBV6-5, with a weak D call TRBD1 (6 bases). Germline V gives CDR1 MNHEY, CDR2 SVGAGI. Trimming cost V 5 bases and J 7 bases, with 18 bases left between them. This CDR3 has 14 residues. In DNA form, the CDR3 reads TGTGCCAGCAGTCCAAAGTTGGGGGCTCGGGAGCAGTACTTC. Protein: CASSPKLGAREQYF.

This chain connects TRBV4-3 to TRBJ2-7, with 7 bases lining up with TRBD1. Trimming at V came to 2 bases and at J to 6 bases, leaving 10 bases not matched to a gene. Looked up from germline, CDR1 is LGHNA and CDR2 is YSLEER. The CDR3 is made up of 15 amino acids. The CDR3 DNA sequence: TGCGCCAGCAGCCAAATCACAGGGGAAAGGGGCGAGCAGTACTTC. This translates into CASSQITGERGEQYF.